The 13 T cell receptor beta chains below come from one sample, sequenced in a study of T cell repertoires and Cas9 in healthy adults. The assay was immunoSEQ multiplex PCR, and TCRdb's table has in-frame clones only and misses some. The sample shows fewer than 25,000 clones, more than 80% of them seen only once. Sequenced sample: CD4+ effector T cells (CD127+, CD25-, CD137-, CD154-) from PBMCs; culture status not recorded. These receptors were taken from a human donor in good health.

The V call is TRBV15, the J call TRBJ1-4; D is unclear. Germline CDR1 is LNHNV and CDR2 is YYDKDF (reference sequence). CDR3 length: 14 residues. The V end was cut by 0 bases, the J end by 6 bases, with 8 bases between. In DNA form, the CDR3 reads TGTGCCACCAGCAGAGATTTGACTGATGAAAAACTGTTTTTT. Its protein product is CATSRDLTDEKLFF.

This clone is a singleton in its sample. This chain joins TRBV11-2 and TRBJ2-5; D possibly corresponds to TRBD2 (7 bases). The germline CDR1 and CDR2 sequences are SGHAT and FQNNGV. V gave up 5 bases and J gave up 5 bases, with 15 bases separating them. This CDR3 has 14 amino acids. The CDR3 is CASSPRGGQETQYF. The CDR3 DNA follows: TGTGCCAGCAGCCCGAGGGGGGGCCAGGAGACCCAGTACTTC.

This clone is a singleton in its sample. The chain employs TRBV5-1 and TRBJ2-1; the D call may be TRBD1 or TRBD2 (5 bases each). The germline V gene has CDR1 SGHRS and CDR2 YFSETQ. The germline V and J ends were trimmed by 1 base and 6 bases, with 14 bases remaining between them. The length of the CDR3 is 15 residues. In DNA, the CDR3 is TGCGCCAGCAGCTTGCAGGGAGTAAAAGGCAATGAGCAGTTCTTC. As protein: CASSLQGVKGNEQFF.

The CDR3 loop is CASSYSGTGNNSPLHF. The CDR3 nucleotides are TGTGCCAGCAGTTACTCCGGGACAGGGAATAATTCACCCCTCCACTTT. The chain links TRBV6-5 to TRBJ1-6; 9 nucleotides line up with TRBD1. The ends lost 0 bases at V and 5 bases at J; junction bases unmatched: 2. The CDR3 covers 16 residues. Germline CDR1 MNHEY, CDR2 SVGAGI.

The V call is TRBV4-1, the J call TRBJ1-4; a weak D match, TRBD1 (6 bases). CDR1 MGHRA and CDR2 YSYEKL come from the germline V gene. Trimming removed 0 bases at V and 4 bases at J, with 24 bases between. The CDR3 loop spans 20 amino acids. The CDR3 loop is CASSQEEATGRSGVNEKLFF. CDR3 sequence (DNA): TGCGCCAGCAGCCAAGAAGAAGCAACAGGGCGCAGTGGGGTTAATGAAAAACTGTTTTTT.

The count of this clone is one. J is TRBJ1-1 and V is TRBV18, with D perhaps matching TRBD1 (6 bases). This CDR3 spans 13 amino acids. In germline, CDR1 is KGHSH, CDR2 LQKENI. The V gene lost 3 bases and the J gene lost 5 bases, with 10 bases spanning the gap. In DNA, the CDR3 is TGTGCCAGCTCACCTTATACAGGGACTGAAGCTTTCTTT. This translates into CASSPYTGTEAFF. Based on the CDR3 plus reference TRBV18 and TRBJ1-1, the full variable domain is NAGVMQNPRHLVRRRGQEARLRCSPMKGHSHVYWYRQLPEEGLKFMVYLQKENIIDESGMPKERFSAEFPKEGPSILRIQQVVRGDSAAYFCASSPYTGTEAFFGQGTRLTVV.

The rearrangement links TRBV4-1 to TRBJ2-1; D may be TRBD1 (6 bases). The CDR3 spans 12 residues. With 4 bases removed from V and 15 bases from J, the gap between germline ends came to 16 bases. Per germline, CDR1 MGHRA and CDR2 YSYEKL. The CDR3 sequence is CASSLAVGAPFF. For the CDR3, the DNA is TGCGCCAGCAGCCTGGCGGTGGGGGCTCCGTTCTTC.

A note on this clone: At one of its ends the junction is not consistent with the germline gene, which may arise from a read error. The chain carries TRBV7-7 and TRBJ2-5; no clear D. The CDR3 loop spans 14 amino acids. CDR1 is SSHAT and CDR2 is FNYEAQ in the germline V gene (reference sequence). The CDR3 nucleotides are TGTGCTAGCAGCTTGTTGGGGAAGCAAGAGACCCAGTACTTC. As protein: CASSLLGKQETQYF. Complete variable domain (other parts from reference TRBV7-7 and TRBJ2-5): GAGVSQSPRYKVTKRGQDVTLRCDPISSHATLYWYQQALGQGPEFLTYFNYEAQPDKSGLPSDRFSAERPEGSISTLTIQRTEQRDSAMYRCASSLLGKQETQYFGPGTRLLVL.

The chain joins TRBV7-9 to TRBJ1-2; 7 bases map to TRBD1. Germline V CDR1 and CDR2: SEHNR, FQNEAQ (reference sequence). V was pared by 7 bases and J by 3 bases, with 8 bases of the junction left unmatched. The CDR3 spans 14 residues. This chain's CDR3 is CASNRQGLDYGYTF. CDR3 coding DNA: TGTGCCAGCAACAGACAGGGTTTGGACTATGGCTACACCTTC.

The V gene is TRBV4-1, the J gene TRBJ2-7, with 8 bases matching TRBD2. V was clipped by 3 bases and J by 2 bases; unmatched bases: 15. The length of the CDR3 is 18 residues. Per the germline V gene, CDR1 is MGHRA and CDR2 is YSYEKL. The CDR3 coding sequence is TGCGCCAGCAGCCACCGAATAGATTTTAGCGGGATGGCCTACGAGCAGTACTTC. Translation gives CASSHRIDFSGMAYEQYF.

V and J are TRBV28 and TRBJ1-2, with D unclear. V was clipped by 1 base and J by 1 base, with 10 bases between them. Germline V gene data show CDR1 as MDHEN and CDR2 as SYDVKM. This CDR3 is built from 15 residues. The CDR3 protein is CASSLSPRDNYGYTF. CDR3 sequence (DNA): TGTGCCAGCAGTTTATCCCCTAGAGATAACTATGGCTACACCTTC.

V and J are TRBV2 and TRBJ2-1, with 8 bases that match TRBD1. The CDR3 has 17 amino acids. In germline, CDR1 is SNHLY, CDR2 FYNNEI. Unmatched junction bases numbered 12, after V lost 6 bases and J lost 2 bases. CDR3 DNA sequence: TGTGCCAGCAGACCTGGACAGGGTCGCTCAACCTACAATGAGCAGTTCTTC. As protein: CASRPGQGRSTYNEQFF.

The chain employs TRBV7-2 and TRBJ2-7; a possible D gene is TRBD2 (6 bases). This CDR3 spans 15 amino acids. Trimming left V 1 base short and J 0 bases short, with 10 bases between. The germline V gene has CDR1 SGHTA and CDR2 FQGNSA. The CDR3 DNA reads TGTGCCAGCAGCTTAGTAGAGGGACTCTCCTACGAGCAGTACTTC. The encoded protein is CASSLVEGLSYEQYF.